This T cell receptor (beta chain) was captured in a study of identical twins. TCRdb called the 5' RACE reads again in MiXCR, with one record for every CDR3 protein. The sample has approximately 190,000 distinct CDR3 sequences; 15% are singletons. The same data also went into a second study, on T cells expressing NK-cell markers.

The sequenced sample was CD8+ T cells sorted from blood. The source is a woman between 18 and 29 years old in good health.

The CDR3 coding sequence is TGTGCCAGCAGCTTATCCAGGGGGTGGGCTTTCTTT. Protein product: CASSLSRGWAFF. The chain recombines TRBV7-8 with TRBJ1-1, with 7 bases that match TRBD1. The germline gives CDR1 SGHVS, CDR2 FQNEAQ. CDR3 length: 12 amino acids. Unmatched junction bases numbered 5, after V lost 2 bases and J lost 11 bases. The full variable domain, completed using reference TRBV7-8 and TRBJ1-1, is GAGVSQSPRYKVAKRGQDVALRCDPISGHVSLFWYQQALGQGPEFLTYFQNEAQLDKSGLPSDRFFAERPEGSVSTLKIQRTQQEDSAVYLCASSLSRGWAFFGQGTRLTVV.